This TCR beta chain comes out of a study of cytomegalovirus exposure and HLA in healthy donors. Study context: An earlier analysis identified approximately 120 million unique TCR beta sequences in about 200 million T cells.

PCR employed 60 Vbeta and 13 Jbeta primers. Authors' processing steps: Roughly 83 million unique TCR beta chains, 9.5 million to 11 million of them shared, were counted by a later analysis. Sequencing was performed with immunoSEQ multiplex PCR; in TCRdb, only in-frame clones are kept and a portion is missing. V and J calls and clone size are given by that table; D and trimming were obtained from the DNA. The sample has around 120,000 clones; roughly 9.9% are singletons. The germline V and J ends were trimmed by 7 bases and 3 bases, with 16 bases remaining between them. Germline lookup yields CDR1 MDHEN and CDR2 SYDVKM. The CDR3 runs 14 residues. Study-level results: With DRB1 most and HLA-C fewest, TCR association rates differed between HLA loci in a later analysis. In a later analysis, HLA-associated TCR beta chains were more clonally expanded than equally common others.

This clone was counted between two and nine times. Its antigen is currently unknown. The rearrangement joins TRBV28 to TRBJ2-7; possibly TRBD2 for D (6 bases). The sequencing input was PBMCs. This TCR derives from a man younger than 40 in good health and CMV-seronegative. The CDR3 sequence is CASTLTGTGYEQYF. CDR3 bases: TGTGCCAGCACCTTAACCGGGACTGGCTACGAGCAGTACTTC.